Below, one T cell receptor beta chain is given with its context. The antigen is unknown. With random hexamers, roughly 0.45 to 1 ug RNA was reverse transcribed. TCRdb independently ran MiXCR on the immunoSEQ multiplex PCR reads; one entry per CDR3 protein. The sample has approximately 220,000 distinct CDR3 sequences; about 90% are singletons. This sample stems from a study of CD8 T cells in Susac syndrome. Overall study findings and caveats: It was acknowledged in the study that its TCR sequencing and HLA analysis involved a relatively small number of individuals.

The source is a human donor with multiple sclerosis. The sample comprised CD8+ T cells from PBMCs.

The CDR3 bases are TGTGCCAGCAGCTTACCTCTCAGGGTAGAGACCCAGTACTTC. This codes for CASSLPLRVETQYF. The V gene is TRBV11-2, the J gene TRBJ2-5; D might be TRBD1 (5 bases). V lost 2 bases and J 4 bases, leaving 11 bases between the germline ends. The length of the CDR3 is 14 residues. Germline loops: CDR1 SGHAT, CDR2 FQNNGV.